The 25 T cell receptor beta chains presented below share a single source sample, sequenced in a study of tumor and adjacent non-tumor tissue in lung cancer. No cell sorting was done before RNA was extracted from the tissue. The library came from three nested PCR rounds adapted from ARM-PCR protocols. TCRdb redid the calling of the multiplex PCR reads with MiXCR, one entry per CDR3 protein. The sample contains approximately 90,000 distinct CDR3 sequences, about 66% of which appear only once. Sequencing input: lung tumor tissue. The origin of the receptors is a man aged 55 to 69 with non-small cell lung cancer.

The V and J genes are TRBV28 and TRBJ2-5; D not certain. The CDR3 sequence is 11 residues long. CDR1 and CDR2 (germline): MDHEN, SYDVKM. V was cut by 6 bases and J by 7 bases, with 9 bases left in between. CDR3 region: CASSQRTTQYF. CDR3 DNA: TGTGCCAGCAGCCAAAGAACGACCCAGTACTTC.

About this clonotype itself: No conserved phenylalanine or tryptophan ends this CDR3, so it is likely a read error. The DNA is omitted, as the CDR3 cannot be located on it reliably, and the CDR3 follows TCRdb's listing. The rearrangement uses TRBV29-1 and TRBJ2-5. Germline lookup yields CDR1 SQVTM and CDR2 ANQGSEA. Including both end residues, the CDR3 is 11 amino acids long. The CDR3 reads CSVEDLETQYI.

As for this clonotype: A much larger clone differs by one base, so this may be a read error. V and J are TRBV4-2 and TRBJ2-7; no clear D. The germline gives CDR1 LGHNA, CDR2 YNFKEQ. The CDR3 totals 19 residues. CDR3: CASSQARSRKPPLSYKQYF. CDR3 DNA: TGTGCCAGCAGCCAAGCTCGGTCTCGTAAACCACCGCTCTCCTACAAGCAGTACTTC.

Note on this clonotype: As the CDR3 is not closed by the conserved phenylalanine or tryptophan, this likely results from a read error. The rearrangement joins TRBV4-2 to TRBJ2-1; no firm D call. The CDR3 sequence is 14 residues long. The ends were cut back, 0 bases at V and 9 bases at J, with 12 bases in the middle. CDR1 LGHNA and CDR2 YNFKEQ come from the germline V gene. CDR3 bases: TGTGCCAGCAGCCAAGAAGACCGAGCCAGTGAGCAGTTCCTC. Protein sequence: CASSQEDRASEQFL.

Remarks on this clonotype: At one boundary the junction diverges from the germline segment, which might be a read error. The rearrangement links TRBV30 to TRBJ2-7, with a possible D match to TRBD2 (5 bases). The germline gives CDR1 GTSNPN, CDR2 SVGIG (reference sequence). CDR3 size: 13 residues. Here the CDR3 reads CVRGARASYERYF. CDR3 DNA: TGTGTCCGGGGAGCCCGGGCATCCTACGAGCGGTACTTC.

V gene TRBV24-1 combines with J gene TRBJ1-2; 11 bases are a match to TRBD1. The CDR3 has 13 amino acids. Germline CDR1 is KGHDR and CDR2 is SFDVKD. V dropped 9 bases and J dropped 5; count of bases not matched to a gene: 4. The DNA for the CDR3 is TGTGCCACCTGGACAGGGGGCCCGTATGGCTACACCTTC. This sequence encodes CATWTGGPYGYTF.

The chain recombines TRBV6-2 or TRBV6-3 with TRBJ2-3; weak D call: TRBD1 (5 bases). V lost 9 bases to trimming and J lost 8 bases, with 21 bases between them. CDR1 is MNHEY, CDR2 SVGEGT, per germline. The CDR3 extends over 14 amino acids. The CDR3 DNA reads TGTGCCAGTGGGGCTAGTGGCCCTTGGGGTACGCAGTATTTT. This sequence encodes CASGASGPWGTQYF.

Details on this clonotype: This could be a read error, since a much larger clone is one nucleotide away. The chain recombines TRBV7-2 with TRBJ2-5; weak D call: TRBD1 (6 bases). CDR3 length: 13 residues. The germline gives CDR1 SGHTA, CDR2 FQGNSA. Trimming took off 7 bases at V and 0 bases at J, with 9 bases between the two ends. CDR3 sequence: CASNQGHQETQYF. CDR3 sequence (DNA): TGTGCCAGCAATCAGGGGCACCAAGAGACCCAGTACTTC.

Regarding this clonotype: At one end, the junction sequence differs from germline, possibly due to a read error. The chain is built from TRBV12-3 or TRBV12-4 and TRBJ2-7, with 7 bases matching TRBD2. The CDR3 totals 12 residues. DNA for the CDR3: TGTGCCAGCAGATTAGCGGGCTACGAGCAATACTTC. It is translated as CASRLAGYEQYF.

Note on this clonotype: The junction departs from germline at one end; a sequencing error may be responsible. This chain links TRBV5-8 with TRBJ2-5, with D perhaps TRBD1 (7 bases). CDR1 and CDR2 from the germline V gene are SGHTS and YDEGEE. The CDR3 sequence is 14 residues long. CDR3 nucleotide sequence: TGTGCCAGCAGTTTGGAAGGGGGCCGGGAGACCCAGCACTTC. This sequence encodes CASSLEGGRETQHF.

The sample holds many counts of this clonotype. The CDR3 loop reads CASSLDSSGNKQFF. The CDR3 bases are TGTGCCAGCAGCTTAGATAGTAGCGGGAACAAGCAGTTCTTC. V and J are TRBV7-9 and TRBJ2-1; 8 bases match TRBD2. V was clipped by 1 base and J by 11 bases; unmatched bases: 7. Germline-derived CDR1 and CDR2 are SEHNR and FQNEAQ (reference sequence). The CDR3 consists of 14 residues.

About this clonotype itself: Lacking the conserved final phenylalanine or tryptophan, this CDR3 likely reflects a read error. It is unclear where the CDR3 begins or ends on the DNA, so no DNA is shown, and the CDR3 is as TCRdb lists it. The V call is TRBV11-3, the J call TRBJ2-5; whether TRBD1, the table's D call, matches the DNA was not checked. The CDR3 totals 16 residues, both ends included. CDR1 is SGHNT, CDR2 YENEEA, per germline. The CDR3 spells CAGSLESGTVEETQHL.

With respect to this clonotype: It may be a read error: a sequence one base away is much more abundant. J is TRBJ2-1 and V is TRBV20-1, with D possibly being TRBD1 (6 bases). This CDR3 has 16 amino acids. Trimming pared 1 base from V and 2 bases from J, leaving 15 bases between. Germline CDR1 is DFQATT and CDR2 is SNEGSKA (reference sequence). The chain's CDR3 is CSARVTGAGAYNEQFF. CDR3 DNA sequence: TGCAGTGCTAGAGTCACCGGGGCAGGGGCCTACAATGAGCAGTTCTTC.

About this clonotype itself: This sequence may be a read error, since a much larger clone differs from it by one base. The chain employs TRBV20-1 and TRBJ1-2; 8 positions match TRBD1. The CDR3 has 13 amino acids. Germline V gene sequence: CDR1 DFQATT, CDR2 SNEGSKA (reference sequence). The CDR3 DNA is TGCAGTGCTAGATTGCCAGGGGGCTATGGCCACACCTTC. Translated, it gives CSARLPGGYGHTF.

In the case of this clonotype: A much larger clone lies one base from this, so it may be a read error. The chain links TRBV5-1 to TRBJ1-3; 7 nucleotides line up with TRBD1. From germline, CDR1 is SGHRS and CDR2 YFSETQ. The CDR3 extends over 13 amino acids. V was clipped by 3 bases and J by 12 bases; unmatched bases: 9. Here the CDR3 reads CASSSLDRTCIYF. In DNA, the CDR3 is TGCGCCAGCAGCTCCCTGGACAGGACATGCATATATTTT.

This clonotype was observed many times. The chain's CDR3 is CSAGGQGDHGHSEAFF. The CDR3 coding sequence is TGCAGTGCTGGGGGACAGGGGGACCATGGACACTCTGAAGCTTTCTTT. The chain employs TRBV20-1 and TRBJ1-1; TRBD1 matches at 11 bases. Germline V gene sequence: CDR1 DFQATT, CDR2 SNEGSKA (reference sequence). The CDR3 has 16 residues. The V segment lost 5 bases and the J segment 6 bases; nucleotides outside the gene matches: 14.

The rearrangement links TRBV20-1 to TRBJ1-1; perhaps TRBD1 as D (6 bases). The CDR3 length is 15 residues. CDR1 is DFQATT, CDR2 SNEGSKA, per germline (reference sequence). The germline V and J ends were trimmed by 4 bases and 0 bases, with 15 bases remaining between them. This CDR3 reads CSAITTNRVNTEAFF. CDR3 DNA: TGCAGTGCTATCACTACTAACAGGGTGAACACTGAAGCTTTCTTT.

Regarding this clonotype: This likely comes from a read error, as the CDR3 has no conserved phenylalanine or tryptophan at its end. The chain employs TRBV7-8 and TRBJ2-3; the match to TRBD2 covers 8 bases. With 4 bases clipped from V and 6 bases from J, the junction kept 15 bases outside the gene matches. The CDR3 length is 17 residues. Germline values: CDR1 SGHVS, CDR2 FQNEAQ. In DNA form, the CDR3 reads TGTGCCAGCAGCTCCCACCGGGGCGGGGGGCCCACGGATACGCAGTATTTG. It encodes CASSSHRGGGPTDTQYL.

The rearrangement links TRBV11-2 to TRBJ2-5, with no clear D. The CDR3 is made up of 12 amino acids. Germline CDR1 reads SGHAT; CDR2 reads FQNNGV. V shed 2 bases and J shed 4 bases, with 5 bases lying between them. The CDR3 DNA reads as TGTGCCAGCAGCTTACATGGAGAGACCCAGTACTTC. It codes for CASSLHGETQYF.

On this clonotype: One end of the junction fails to match germline, which may point to a read error. The chain links TRBV12-3 or TRBV12-4 to TRBJ2-2; TRBD2 might be the D (6 bases). CDR3 size: 15 residues. Written as DNA, the CDR3 is TGTACCAGCAGTCTCCTGGGGGGTTTCACCGGGGAGCTGTTTTTT. Its protein product is CTSSLLGGFTGELFF.

For this clonotype: This CDR3 fails to terminate in the conserved phenylalanine or tryptophan, so it likely reflects a read error. The chain links TRBV4-2 to TRBJ2-5; 13 bases align to TRBD2. Germline V CDR1 and CDR2: LGHNA, YNFKEQ. This CDR3 spans 17 amino acids. V was clipped by 5 bases and J by 5 bases; unmatched bases: 11. The CDR3 DNA follows: TGTGCCAGCAGCTGCCAAACTAGCGGGGGGGCGAGCGAGACCCAGTACTCC. Amino acids: CASSCQTSGGASETQYS.

As for this clonotype: Since the CDR3 does not end with the conserved phenylalanine or tryptophan, this likely comes from a read error. The chain joins TRBV5-4 to TRBJ2-1; D is perhaps TRBD2 (6 bases). This CDR3 has 14 amino acids. Germline lookup yields CDR1 SGHNT and CDR2 YYREEE (reference sequence). The CDR3 loop reads CASILALANNEQFL. For the CDR3, the DNA is TGTGCCAGCATCTTGGCGCTAGCGAACAATGAGCAGTTCTTA.

This clonotype was seen just once. The rearrangement links TRBV12-3 or TRBV12-4 to TRBJ1-1, with 11 positions matching TRBD1. This CDR3 region has 14 residues. V lost 3 bases and J lost 11; bases outside the gene matches: 8. Written as DNA, the CDR3 is TGTGCCAGCAGTTTGGGACAGGGGGTTGGATTTGCTTTCTTT. Translation: CASSLGQGVGFAFF.

Comments on this clonotype: At one boundary the junction diverges from the germline segment, which might be a read error. The gene calls are TRBV19 and TRBJ1-5; D call uncertain. Looked up from germline, CDR1 is LNHDA and CDR2 is SQIVND (reference sequence). The CDR3 has 14 amino acids. In nucleotides, the CDR3 is TGTGTCAGTAGTTTAGGACTGAGTAATCAGCCCCAGCATTTT. It specifies CVSSLGLSNQPQHF.

As to this clonotype: This could be a read error, since a much larger clone is one nucleotide away. This chain links TRBV29-1 with TRBJ1-4, with 9 positions matching TRBD1. The CDR3 is 14 amino acids. From germline, CDR1 is SQVTM and CDR2 ANQGSEA. CDR3 in DNA: TGCAGCGCCACATTGGGACAGGGAACTGAAAGACTGTTTTTT. Protein product: CSATLGQGTERLFF.